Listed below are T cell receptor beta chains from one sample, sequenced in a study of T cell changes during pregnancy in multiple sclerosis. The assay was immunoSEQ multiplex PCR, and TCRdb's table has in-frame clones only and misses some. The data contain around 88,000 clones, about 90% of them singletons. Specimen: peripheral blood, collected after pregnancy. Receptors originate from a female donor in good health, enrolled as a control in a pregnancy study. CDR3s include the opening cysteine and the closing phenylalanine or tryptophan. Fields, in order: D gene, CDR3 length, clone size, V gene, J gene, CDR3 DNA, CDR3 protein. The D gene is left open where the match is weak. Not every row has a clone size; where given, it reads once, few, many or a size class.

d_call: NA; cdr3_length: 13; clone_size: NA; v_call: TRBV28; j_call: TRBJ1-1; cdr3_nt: TGTGCCAGCAGCAGGGGCCCGGTGACTGAAGCTTTCTTT; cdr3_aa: CASSRGPVTEAFF
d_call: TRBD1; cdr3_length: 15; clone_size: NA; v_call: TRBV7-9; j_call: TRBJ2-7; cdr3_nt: TGTGCCAGCAGCCCTCACGGACAGGGGAATGACGAGCAGTACTTC; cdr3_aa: CASSPHGQGNDEQYF
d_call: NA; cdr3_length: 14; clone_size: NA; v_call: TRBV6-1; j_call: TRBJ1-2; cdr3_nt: TGTGCCACGAATGGGGGCAGGTGGAACTATGGCTACACCTTC; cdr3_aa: CATNGGRWNYGYTF
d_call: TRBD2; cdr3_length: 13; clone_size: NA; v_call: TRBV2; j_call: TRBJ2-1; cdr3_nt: TGTGCCAGCATGAGGCTAGCGGGACATCAGCAGTTCTTC; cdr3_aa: CASMRLAGHQQFF
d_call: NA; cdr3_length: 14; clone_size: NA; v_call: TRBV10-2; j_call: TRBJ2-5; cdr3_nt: TGCGCCAGCAGTGCGGGTGATGGTTACGGGACCCAGTACTTC; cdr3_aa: CASSAGDGYGTQYF
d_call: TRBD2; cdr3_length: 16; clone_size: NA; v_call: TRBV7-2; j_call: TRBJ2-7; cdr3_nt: TGTGCCAGCAGCTCCAATAGCGGGGGCTACCTCTACGAGCAGTACTTC; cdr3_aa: CASSSNSGGYLYEQYF
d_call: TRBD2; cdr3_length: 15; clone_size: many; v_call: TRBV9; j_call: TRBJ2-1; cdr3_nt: TGTGCCAGCAGCGTAGGGGGACTAGCGGGCAATGAGCAGTTCTTC; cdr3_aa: CASSVGGLAGNEQFF
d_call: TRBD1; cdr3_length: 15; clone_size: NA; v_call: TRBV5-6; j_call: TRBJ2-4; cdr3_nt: TGTGCCAGCAGCCTACGCGGACAGGGCGGAAACATTCAGTACTTC; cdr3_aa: CASSLRGQGGNIQYF
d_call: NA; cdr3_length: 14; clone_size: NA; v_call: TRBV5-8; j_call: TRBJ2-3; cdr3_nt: TGTGCCAGCAGGATACAGGGCTGGACAGATACGCAGTATTTT; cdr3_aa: CASRIQGWTDTQYF
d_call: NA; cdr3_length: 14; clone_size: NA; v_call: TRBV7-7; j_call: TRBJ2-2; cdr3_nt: TGTGCTAGCAGCTCCGAGGAGGGAACCGGGGAGCTGTTTTTT; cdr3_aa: CASSSEEGTGELFF